The 4 T cell receptor beta chains presented below share a single source sample, sequenced in a study of T cells in Graves' hyperthyroidism and ophthalmopathy. The TCR beta CDR3 regions underwent amplification using RNA transcripts as the source. The primer set for the first-round RT-PCR of the TCR CDR3 was HTBI. A single record per CDR3 protein comes from TCRdb applying MiXCR to the multiplex PCR reads. The data hold hundreds of thousands of distinct CDR3 sequences, with 45% observed a single time. The source material was peripheral blood or thyroid tissue (not recorded which). The receptors stem from an adult man with Graves' disease, either hyperthyroidism or ophthalmopathy (not recorded which).

With respect to this clonotype: One base away lies a much larger clone, so this may be a sequencing read error. The gene calls are TRBV29-1 and TRBJ1-2; TRBD1 matches at 8 bases. The ends lost 1 base at V and 3 bases at J; junction bases unmatched: 7. Germline V CDR1 and CDR2: SQVTM, ANQGSEA. The CDR3 length is 15 residues. The CDR3, as DNA: TGCAGCGTTGAAGGTGACAGGGGCTCGGACTATGGCTACACCTTC. Its translation: CSVEGDRGSDYGYTF. The complete variable domain, with remaining parts taken from reference TRBV29-1 and TRBJ1-2, reads SAVISQKPSRDICQRGTSLTIQCQVDSQVTMMFWYRQQPGQSLTLIATANQGSEATYESGFVIDKFPISRPNLTFSTLTVSNMSPEDSSIYLCSVEGDRGSDYGYTFGSGTRLTVV.

The chain carries TRBV2 and TRBJ2-7; possibly TRBD1 or TRBD2 for D (5 bases each). This CDR3 comprises 21 residues. Germline V gene data show CDR1 as SNHLY and CDR2 as FYNNEI. Trimming removed 0 bases at V and 2 bases at J, with 29 bases between. CDR3: CASSEAVQDRGYSLSAYEQYF. CDR3 in DNA: TGTGCCAGCAGTGAAGCAGTGCAGGATCGGGGCTATTCTCTGTCGGCCTACGAGCAGTACTTC.

This clonotype turned up a few times. V is TRBV7-2 and J is TRBJ2-5, with 7 bases identical to TRBD2. The ends lost 5 bases at V and 5 bases at J; junction bases unmatched: 11. Per germline, CDR1 SGHTA and CDR2 FQGNSA. This CDR3 has 15 amino acids. The CDR3 protein is CASSQEGGEGETQYF. In DNA, the CDR3 is TGTGCCAGCAGCCAAGAGGGCGGGGAGGGGGAGACCCAGTACTTC.

About this clonotype: A junction end diverges from the germline sequence, so it may reflect a read error. The CDR3 here is CASHESRGQEAQYF. The CDR3 coding sequence is TGTGCCAGCCATGAATCGAGGGGGCAAGAGGCCCAGTACTTC. The V gene is TRBV10-3, the J gene TRBJ2-5, with TRBD1 matching over 7 bases. Germline V CDR1 and CDR2: ENHRY, SYGVKD. The CDR3 totals 14 residues.